A selection of T cell receptor beta chains follows, all from one sample in a study of shared clonotypes between healthy human individuals. Using immunoSEQ multiplex PCR, the repertoire was profiled, and TCRdb retains in-frame clones only, with some absent. The repertoire holds fewer than 550,000 clones, with nearly 80% as singletons. Sequenced input: PBMCs. The receptors were sampled from a woman aged 40 to 50 in good health. Some clones in this sample may be carry-over from other donors' samples. CDR3s include the opening cysteine and the closing phenylalanine or tryptophan. Each record gives: J gene, D gene, V gene, clone size, CDR3 protein, CDR3 DNA. The D gene is left open where the match is weak. Clone size is shown for a subset of rows, as once, few, many or a class of expanded clone.

J: TRBJ1-6
D: -
V: TRBV2
size: -
CDR3: CASKQQGSGSPLHF
DNA: TGTGCCAGCAAGCAGCAGGGCAGCGGTTCACCCCTCCACTTT

J: TRBJ2-5
D: -
V: TRBV30
size: -
CDR3: CAWSAQGTRETQYF
DNA: TGTGCCTGGAGTGCGCAGGGTACTAGGGAGACCCAGTACTTC

J: TRBJ1-1
D: -
V: TRBV30
size: -
CDR3: CAWSPHVGIWAFF
DNA: TGTGCCTGGAGTCCCCACGTGGGGATCTGGGCTTTCTTT

J: TRBJ1-1
D: -
V: TRBV11-2
size: few
CDR3: CASGAVRTSTEAFF
DNA: TGTGCCAGCGGGGCGGTAAGGACATCGACTGAAGCTTTCTTT

J: TRBJ2-3
D: -
V: TRBV28
size: once
CDR3: CVSRFGWEGEDTQYF
DNA: TGTGTCAGCAGGTTTGGGTGGGAGGGGGAAGATACGCAGTATTTT

J: TRBJ2-7
D: -
V: TRBV5-4
size: -
CDR3: CASSSGTVPYEQYF
DNA: TGTGCCAGCAGCTCCGGGACCGTCCCCTACGAGCAGTACTTC

J: TRBJ2-2
D: -
V: TRBV7-3
size: -
CDR3: CASSLVAVGELFF
DNA: TGTGCCAGCAGCTTAGTCGCGGTCGGGGAGCTGTTTTTT

J: TRBJ2-1
D: -
V: TRBV29-1
size: -
CDR3: CSGQGPYNEQFF
DNA: TGCAGCGGCCAGGGCCCGTACAATGAGCAGTTCTTC

J: TRBJ2-5
D: TRBD2
V: TRBV28
size: -
CDR3: CASSASLAGVLKTQYF
DNA: TGTGCCAGCAGTGCATCGCTAGCGGGAGTATTGAAGACCCAGTACTTC

J: TRBJ1-5
D: -
V: TRBV10-2
size: -
CDR3: CASNPDDWRGQPQHF
DNA: TGCGCCAGCAACCCGGACGATTGGAGGGGTCAGCCCCAGCATTTT

J: TRBJ2-1
D: -
V: TRBV7-6
size: -
CDR3: CASSLAGLLNNEQFF
DNA: TGTGCCAGCAGCTTAGCCGGTCTACTCAACAATGAGCAGTTCTTC

J: TRBJ1-5
D: -
V: TRBV23-1
size: -
CDR3: CASSAQGDKSNQPQHF
DNA: TGCGCCAGCAGCGCCCAGGGCGATAAGAGCAATCAGCCCCAGCATTTT

J: TRBJ2-1
D: -
V: TRBV14
size: once
CDR3: CASSQVGRKEQFF
DNA: TGTGCCAGCAGCCAAGTTGGGCGAAAAGAGCAGTTCTTC

J: TRBJ2-5
D: -
V: TRBV6-1
size: -
CDR3: CASSAPTGGYETQYF
DNA: TGTGCCAGCAGTGCACCAACGGGGGGCTACGAGACCCAGTACTTC

J: TRBJ2-5
D: TRBD2
V: TRBV19
size: -
CDR3: CASSGGGETQYF
DNA: TGTGCCAGTAGCGGGGGAGGGGAGACCCAGTACTTC

J: TRBJ2-5
D: -
V: TRBV14
size: once
CDR3: CASSQAGRPPETQYF
DNA: TGTGCCAGCAGCCAAGCCGGCAGGCCGCCAGAGACCCAGTACTTC

J: TRBJ2-5
D: TRBD2
V: TRBV7-2
size: -
CDR3: CASSPTSGLQETQYF
DNA: TGTGCCAGCAGCCCTACTAGCGGCCTACAAGAGACCCAGTACTTC

J: TRBJ2-1
D: TRBD1
V: TRBV28
size: -
CDR3: CASSLQGTGASEQFF
DNA: TGTGCCAGCAGTTTACAAGGGACAGGGGCTTCGGAGCAGTTCTTC

J: TRBJ1-5
D: TRBD1
V: TRBV18
size: -
CDR3: CASSPRGGEEPQHF
DNA: TGTGCCAGCTCACCAAGAGGGGGCGAAGAGCCCCAGCATTTT

J: TRBJ1-5
D: TRBD1
V: TRBV11-3
size: once
CDR3: CASSFRTGDQPQHF
DNA: TGTGCCAGCAGCTTTAGGACAGGGGATCAGCCCCAGCATTTT

J: TRBJ2-3
D: -
V: TRBV5-1
size: -
CDR3: CASRDTGHPSTDTQYF
DNA: TGCGCCAGCCGCGATACGGGACACCCTAGCACAGATACGCAGTATTTT

J: TRBJ1-2
D: -
V: TRBV7-9
size: -
CDR3: CASSPEGGGPRPVYGYTF
DNA: TGTGCCAGCAGCCCCGAAGGCGGGGGCCCCCGACCCGTCTATGGCTACACCTTC

J: TRBJ2-7
D: TRBD1
V: TRBV5-1
size: -
CDR3: CASRAAGQVYEQYF
DNA: TGCGCCAGCAGGGCCGCGGGACAGGTCTACGAGCAGTACTTC

J: TRBJ2-3
D: TRBD2
V: TRBV5-1
size: few
CDR3: CASSLTRGSGKTDTQYF
DNA: TGCGCCAGCAGCTTGACCCGGGGTAGCGGGAAGACAGATACGCAGTATTTT

J: TRBJ1-3
D: -
V: TRBV7-2
size: once
CDR3: CASSLNPPPGNTIYF
DNA: TGTGCCAGCAGCTTAAACCCTCCACCTGGAAACACCATATATTTT

J: TRBJ2-2
D: -
V: TRBV28
size: -
CDR3: CASSRGWELFF
DNA: TGTGCCAGCTCCCGGGGTTGGGAGCTGTTTTTT

J: TRBJ1-1
D: -
V: TRBV6-6
size: few
CDR3: CASSYGHSNTEAFF
DNA: TGTGCCAGCAGTTACGGACATTCGAACACTGAAGCTTTCTTT

J: TRBJ1-1
D: TRBD1
V: TRBV27
size: -
CDR3: CASSPWTGPGTEAFF
DNA: TGTGCCAGCAGTCCGTGGACAGGGCCGGGCACTGAAGCTTTCTTT

J: TRBJ1-1
D: -
V: TRBV15
size: -
CDR3: CATSRARGTEAFF
DNA: TGTGCCACCAGCAGAGCCCGCGGGACTGAAGCTTTCTTT

J: TRBJ2-3
D: -
V: TRBV19
size: -
CDR3: CASSINGLGRESQYF
DNA: TGTGCCAGTAGTATAAACGGCCTGGGCAGGGAATCGCAGTATTTT

J: TRBJ2-1
D: TRBD1
V: TRBV11-2
size: -
CDR3: CASSTPGQGAQFF
DNA: TGTGCCAGCAGCACTCCGGGACAGGGGGCCCAGTTCTTC

J: TRBJ1-1
D: -
V: TRBV12-5
size: -
CDR3: CASGLRWGTEAFF
DNA: TGTGCTAGTGGTTTGCGGTGGGGCACTGAAGCTTTCTTT

J: TRBJ2-1
D: TRBD2
V: TRBV7-7
size: -
CDR3: CASSPGLAVGSSEQFF
DNA: TGTGCTAGCAGCCCTGGACTAGCGGTCGGGAGCTCTGAGCAGTTCTTC

J: TRBJ2-7
D: -
V: TRBV4-1
size: few
CDR3: CASSPQRGSSSYEQYF
DNA: TGCGCCAGCAGCCCACAACGGGGCAGTAGCTCCTACGAGCAGTACTTC

J: TRBJ2-6
D: -
V: TRBV2
size: few
CDR3: CASTREQGSGANVLTF
DNA: TGTGCCAGCACTAGGGAGCAAGGCTCTGGGGCCAACGTCCTGACTTTC

J: TRBJ2-7
D: TRBD1
V: TRBV11-1
size: -
CDR3: CASSIEQGYEQYF
DNA: TGTGCCAGCAGCATAGAACAGGGGTACGAGCAGTACTTC

J: TRBJ2-5
D: TRBD2
V: TRBV29-1
size: once
CDR3: CSVEASGRKTQYF
DNA: TGCAGCGTTGAAGCTAGCGGGAGGAAGACCCAGTACTTC

J: TRBJ2-6
D: -
V: TRBV7-9
size: once
CDR3: CASSLGGLFSGANVLTF
DNA: TGTGCCAGCAGCTTAGGCGGACTGTTCTCAGGGGCCAACGTCCTGACTTTC

J: TRBJ1-2
D: -
V: TRBV19
size: -
CDR3: CASSGAGLLDGYTF
DNA: TGTGCCAGTAGTGGGGCAGGGCTACTTGATGGCTACACCTTC

J: TRBJ1-5
D: -
V: TRBV2
size: once
CDR3: CASTSVRNQPQHF
DNA: TGTGCCAGCACCAGCGTCCGCAATCAGCCCCAGCATTTT

J: TRBJ2-1
D: TRBD2
V: TRBV7-2
size: -
CDR3: CASSLAASGRYNEQFF
DNA: TGTGCCAGCAGCTTAGCGGCTAGCGGGAGATACAATGAGCAGTTCTTC

J: TRBJ1-5
D: -
V: TRBV6-5
size: -
CDR3: CASSYSGAGNQPQHF
DNA: TGTGCCAGCAGTTACTCGGGGGCAGGGAATCAGCCCCAGCATTTT

J: TRBJ1-5
D: TRBD1
V: TRBV2
size: -
CDR3: CASSPGGSQPQHF
DNA: TGTGCCAGCAGTCCAGGGGGGAGTCAGCCCCAGCATTTT

J: TRBJ2-6
D: -
V: TRBV27
size: -
CDR3: CASSKDRASSGANVLTF
DNA: TGTGCCAGCAGTAAAGACAGAGCCAGCTCTGGGGCCAACGTCCTGACTTTC

J: TRBJ2-2
D: -
V: TRBV18
size: -
CDR3: CASSPLALNTGELFF
DNA: TGTGCCAGCTCACCACTAGCTCTGAACACCGGGGAGCTGTTTTTT

J: TRBJ1-5
D: -
V: TRBV2
size: -
CDR3: CASRDMVNQPQHF
DNA: TGTGCCAGCCGAGACATGGTCAATCAGCCCCAGCATTTT

J: TRBJ2-5
D: TRBD1
V: TRBV9
size: -
CDR3: CASSVTGAGGQETQYF
DNA: TGTGCCAGCAGCGTCACTGGGGCAGGGGGTCAAGAGACCCAGTACTTC

J: TRBJ2-5
D: TRBD2
V: TRBV5-4
size: -
CDR3: CASSPRLAEETQYF
DNA: TGTGCCAGCAGCCCCAGACTAGCGGAAGAGACCCAGTACTTC

J: TRBJ1-2
D: TRBD1
V: TRBV4-3
size: -
CDR3: CASSPTAAGQGSEYGYTF
DNA: TGCGCCAGCAGCCCCACGGCAGCGGGACAGGGTAGTGAGTATGGCTACACCTTC

J: TRBJ2-3
D: -
V: TRBV5-4
size: -
CDR3: CASSAGPRPGDTQYF
DNA: TGTGCCAGCAGCGCAGGACCGAGGCCTGGAGATACGCAGTATTTT

J: TRBJ2-7
D: -
V: TRBV7-6
size: -
CDR3: CASSLAVGFRNYEQYF
DNA: TGTGCCAGCAGCTTAGCGGTAGGGTTTAGGAACTACGAGCAGTACTTC

J: TRBJ2-5
D: -
V: TRBV5-5
size: -
CDR3: CASSWGAGDETQYF
DNA: TGTGCCAGCAGCTGGGGGGCAGGGGACGAGACCCAGTACTTC

J: TRBJ2-7
D: TRBD1
V: TRBV6-1
size: -
CDR3: CASSEPGTAYEQYF
DNA: TGTGCCAGCAGTGAACCCGGGACAGCCTACGAGCAGTACTTC